This paragraph covers one T cell receptor beta chain sequence. Its antigen is still unknown. No base quality information exists; no much larger clone differs at one position. This specimen comes from a study of Graves' ophthalmopathy and Graves' hyperthyroidism (dated 2018 in TCRdb). Describing the broader study: Peripheral blood samples were taken at the time of initial diagnosis, before any treatment was given. The study used signatures of the TCR beta repertoire to tell Graves' ophthalmopathy apart from Graves' hyperthyroidism and to predict which patients would progress to ophthalmopathy. In total, 135 blood samples were TCR-sequenced: fewer than 50 ophthalmopathy, around 75 hyperthyroidism and roughly 17 hyperthyroidism-to-ophthalmopathy patients. To explore V-J signatures that separate ophthalmopathy from hyperthyroidism, a discovery set of approximately 100 patients was enrolled, consisting of 43 with ophthalmopathy and fewer than 60 with stable hyperthyroidism. An independent validation cohort was composed of around 19 hyperthyroidism patients and roughly 16 patients who later progressed from hyperthyroidism to ophthalmopathy. In over 5 hyperthyroidism patients, the T-cell repertoire of thyroid tissue was compared with the T-cell repertoire of blood. Once sampling was done, hyperthyroidism patients were given methimazole at a starting dose of 30 mg daily, while ophthalmopathy patients were given high-dose intravenous methylprednisolone.

From a lookup of the germline V gene, CDR1 and CDR2 are ENHRY and SYGVKD. The CDR3, cysteine through phenylalanine, is 16 amino acids long. Kept here is only the CDR3 DNA, which spans 48 bases and is read in frame from base 1. V loses 6 bases at its end and J loses 5 bases; junction bases beyond the gene matches: 8. Patients with ophthalmopathy had moderately to severely active disease, with a Clinical Activity Score of 3 or more, a NOSPECS grade of 4 or more, and a disease duration of less than 3 months. Patients with other autoimmune diseases, uncontrolled infections, pregnancy or lactation were excluded from the study. Clinical symptoms, serum thyroxine, TRAb, thyroid ultrasound and orbital computed tomography formed the basis of the diagnosis. Using Ficoll-Paque density gradient centrifugation, PBMCs were isolated from 10 ml of fresh peripheral blood. Total RNA was extracted using Trizol reagent, and RNA quality was checked on an Agilent 2100 Bioanalyzer.

For repertoire sequencing, TCR beta CDR3 regions were amplified from RNA transcripts. HTBI primers and the Qiagen OneStep RT-PCR kit were used in a first-round RT-PCR, which was followed by a second-round multiplex PCR, size selection and purification. Libraries were sequenced paired-end with 100 bp reads on an Illumina HiSeq2000. The authors' pipeline ran thus. Reads were processed with SOAPnuke, discarding reads with adapters, uncalled bases, mean Phred below 15, or no exact constant-primer or identifier match. High-quality paired reads were merged with COPE v1.2.5. Clonotypes were defined as unique nucleotide sequences and were aligned to IMGT TRB V, D and J references using MiTCR v1.1. Only V-J combinations with frequency above 0.0001 were analysed, covering 98% to 99.2% of repertoires. For each V-J combination, a TCR clonal expansion and chaos score was defined as the ratio of F50 clonal expansion to chaos observed in the TCRdist matrix. Features were reduced by Welch's t-statistics and random forest to roughly 14 V-J combinations, which fed a naive Bayes classifier. The Morisita-Horn index was used to measure how similar the thyroid and blood repertoires were. TCRdb reprocessing: public reads trimmed at Q25 with fastp, clones called with MiXCR, in-frame beta chains kept. Duplicate CDR3 protein sequences are folded into a single record with the most common DNA and genes. The V and J calls here are based on TCRdb, not the publication. Present in this sample are 650,000 to 900,000 distinct CDR3 sequences, 40% of which were seen just once. The top ten clones comprise 44% of the sample.

Overall study results and their limits: No statistical method was used to predetermine the sample size, and group allocation was not hidden from the investigators. Ophthalmopathy was separated from stable hyperthyroidism by the 13-signature model with 85% to 90% sensitivity and around 81% specificity in cross-validation and with 80%/75% in the test set. In validation, the model predicted ophthalmopathy progression with about 64% sensitivity and roughly 78% specificity; 12 predicted patients were CT-confirmed with GO in a median of around 6 months. Among expanded thyroid clonotypes with frequency above 0.001, most also showed up in blood, which suggests that blood repertoires may reflect the thyroid immune response.

Sequencing was done on a sample of peripheral blood. This clonotype originated in an adult man with Graves' ophthalmopathy. The chain uses TRBV10-3 and TRBJ2-2; 11 bases in between match TRBD2. The DNA reads TGTGCCATCAGAAAACTAGCGGGAGATGGGACCGGGGAGCTGTTTTTT. Its translation reads: CAIRKLAGDGTGELFF.